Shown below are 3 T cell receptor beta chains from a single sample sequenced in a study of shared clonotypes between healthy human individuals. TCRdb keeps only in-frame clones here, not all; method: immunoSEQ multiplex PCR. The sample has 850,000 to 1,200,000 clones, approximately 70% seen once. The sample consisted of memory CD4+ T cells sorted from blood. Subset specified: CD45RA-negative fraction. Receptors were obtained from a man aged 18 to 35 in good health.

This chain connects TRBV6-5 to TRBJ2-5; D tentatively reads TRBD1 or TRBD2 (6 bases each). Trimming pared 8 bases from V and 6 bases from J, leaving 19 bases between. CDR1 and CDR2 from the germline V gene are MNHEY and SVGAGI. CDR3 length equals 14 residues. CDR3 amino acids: CASGLSEGGKTQYF. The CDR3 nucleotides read TGTGCCAGCGGTCTCTCCGAGGGGGGAAAGACCCAGTACTTC.

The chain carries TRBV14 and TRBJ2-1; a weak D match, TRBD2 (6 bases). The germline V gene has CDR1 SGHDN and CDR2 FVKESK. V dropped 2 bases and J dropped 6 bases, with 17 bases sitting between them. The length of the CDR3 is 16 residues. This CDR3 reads CASSQLGGVAFNEQFF. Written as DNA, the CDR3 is TGTGCCAGCAGCCAATTGGGGGGAGTAGCGTTCAATGAGCAGTTCTTC. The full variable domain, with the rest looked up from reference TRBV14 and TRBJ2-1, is EAGVTQFPSHSVIEKGQTVTLRCDPISGHDNLYWYRRVMGKEIKFLLHFVKESKQDESGMPNNRFLAERTGGTYSTLKVQPAELEDSGVYFCASSQLGGVAFNEQFFGPGTRLTVL.

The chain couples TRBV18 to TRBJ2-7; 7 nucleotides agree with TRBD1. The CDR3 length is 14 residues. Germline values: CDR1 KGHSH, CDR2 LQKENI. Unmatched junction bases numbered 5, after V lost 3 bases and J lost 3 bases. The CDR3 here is CASSPSAGGYEQYF. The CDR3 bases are TGTGCCAGCTCACCTTCGGCAGGGGGCTACGAGCAGTACTTC.